A selection of T cell receptor beta chains follows, all from one sample in a study of blood T cells in healthy people across ages. TCRdb reanalysed the 5' RACE reads using MiXCR and keeps one entry per CDR3 protein. The data contain fewer than 800,000 distinct CDR3 sequences, about half of them singletons. Sequenced: blood. Receptors were obtained from a woman in her sixties in good health. The CDR3 runs from the conserved cysteine through the conserved F or W. Fields, in order: J gene, clone size, D gene, V gene, CDR3 DNA, CDR3 protein. The D gene is left open where the match is weak. Expanded clones are given a class, and other clones once, few, many or no size at all.

>TRBJ1-1|NA|NA|TRBV20-1
TGCAGTGCTAGAATATTTGGTCGATTTTCCACCTTACAGGGTGGCACTGAAGCTTTCTTT
CSARIFGRFSTLQGGTEAFF
>TRBJ2-1|NA|TRBD2|TRBV30
TGTGCCTGGGGGGAAAGCGGGATGTGGAATGAGCAGTTCTTC
CAWGESGMWNEQFF
>TRBJ2-7|few|TRBD1|TRBV7-9
TGTGCCAGCAGCCCTTGGGGGACAGGAAACTACGAGCAGTACTTC
CASSPWGTGNYEQYF
>TRBJ2-3|few|TRBD2|TRBV5-1
TGCGCCAGCAGCCTGACTAGCGGGAGCGTGTTAGATACGCAGTATTTT
CASSLTSGSVLDTQYF
>TRBJ1-4|few|TRBD1|TRBV7-9
TGCGCCAGCAGCTTGGCAGGGGGTGAAAAACTGTTTTTT
CASSLAGGEKLFF
>TRBJ1-2|many|NA|TRBV29-1
TGCAGCGGTGGGGGGCTTGACTATGGCTACACCTTC
CSGGGLDYGYTF
>TRBJ1-2|NA|NA|TRBV7-2
TGTGCCAGCAGCTTAGCGCAGGCGGTCTACACCTTC
CASSLAQAVYTF
>TRBJ2-3|NA|NA|TRBV5-5
TGTGCCAGCAGATTTGGTGAGGGCACAGATACGCAGTATTTT
CASRFGEGTDTQYF
>TRBJ2-1|NA|NA|TRBV9
TGTGCCAGCAGCGTAGCCGGAAACTCCTACAATGAGCAGTTCTTC
CASSVAGNSYNEQFF
>TRBJ1-1|NA|NA|TRBV20-1
TGCAGGGGGGTAGGCACTGAAGCTTTCTTT
CRGVGTEAFF
>TRBJ2-1|NA|TRBD1|TRBV20-1
TGCAGTGCCAAGGGCCCAGGACAGGGGGCGCATAGGCAGTTCTTC
CSAKGPGQGAHRQFF
>TRBJ2-7|many|TRBD2|TRBV10-3
TGTGCCATCACTCCCAGCGGGGCCCGCAGCGAGCAGTACTTC
CAITPSGARSEQYF
>TRBJ2-7|NA|NA|TRBV20-1
TGCAGTGCTAGAGATTTAGTGTGGGGGGAGCAGTACTTC
CSARDLVWGEQYF
>TRBJ2-4|NA|TRBD1|TRBV2
TGTGCCAGCAGGGACGACAGGGTGAAAAACATTCAGTACTTC
CASRDDRVKNIQYF
>TRBJ2-1|NA|NA|TRBV20-1
TGCAGTGCTAGCAGGGGAGGGCCCTACAATGAGCAGTTCTTC
CSASRGGPYNEQFF
>TRBJ2-7|NA|TRBD1|TRBV12-3/TRBV12-4
TGTGCCAGCAGTCCGAGGACAGGGTTCTACGAGCAGTACTTC
CASSPRTGFYEQYF
>TRBJ2-7|few|NA|TRBV7-2
TGTGCCAGCAGCTTAGTGTTTGGATACGAGCAGTACTTC
CASSLVFGYEQYF
>TRBJ2-1|NA|TRBD2|TRBV6-5
TGTGCCAGCAGTAGAGGGACTAGCGGGAGGGTTGGTGAGCAGTTCTTC
CASSRGTSGRVGEQFF
>TRBJ2-1|NA|NA|TRBV7-2
TGTGCCAGCAGCCCGCGACAGATTCTACACAATGAGCAGTTCTTC
CASSPRQILHNEQFF
>TRBJ2-5|NA|NA|TRBV20-1
TGCAGTGCTAGTGAGGGCGGGGCCCAAGAGACCCAGTACTTC
CSASEGGAQETQYF
>TRBJ2-6|many|NA|TRBV5-1
TGCGCCAGCAGCTTGGGGGATATAGGGGCCAACGTCCTGACTTTC
CASSLGDIGANVLTF
>TRBJ2-7|few|TRBD2|TRBV20-1
TGCAGTGCTAGAGATTTAGGGGCTAGCGGGAGTAACGAGCAGTACTTC
CSARDLGASGSNEQYF
>TRBJ1-1|many|NA|TRBV20-1
TGCAGTGCTCTAGTACCCCTTAGGGACACTGAAGCTTTCTTT
CSALVPLRDTEAFF
>TRBJ2-1|NA|TRBD1|TRBV10-3
TGTGCCATCAGTACCGACAGGGTGGTTTCCAATGAGCAGTTCTTC
CAISTDRVVSNEQFF
>TRBJ2-1|NA|TRBD2|TRBV20-1
TGCAGTGCTACTGGGCCGGGACTAGCGGGAGGATACACCTACAATGAGCAGTTCTTC
CSATGPGLAGGYTYNEQFF
>TRBJ2-7|NA|NA|TRBV9
TGTGCCAGCAGCGTAACTACCTCCAATGAGCAGTACTTC
CASSVTTSNEQYF
>TRBJ2-3|NA|NA|TRBV24-1
TGTGCCACCAGTGAAGAGGGGGGGCCCACAGATACGCAGTATTTT
CATSEEGGPTDTQYF
>TRBJ2-5|NA|NA|TRBV7-9
TGTGCCAGCAGCTTAGCGATAGTCCCGGGCAATGAGCAGTACTTC
CASSLAIVPGNEQYF
>TRBJ1-2|NA|NA|TRBV20-1
TGCAGTGCTTCAACCCACTTACTATCCGCCGTTACGCTCTACACCTTC
CSASTHLLSAVTLYTF
>TRBJ1-4|NA|NA|TRBV2
TGTGCCAGCAGGTTACAGGGATCCCCTAATGAAAAACTGTTTTTT
CASRLQGSPNEKLFF
>TRBJ2-7|few|TRBD2|TRBV20-1
TGCAGTGCTAGAGGATCGCGGGCGGGAGGACTCTCCTACGAGCAGTACTTC
CSARGSRAGGLSYEQYF
>TRBJ1-2|NA|NA|TRBV25-1
TGTGCCAGCAGTGCCCAGGGAACTAACTATGGCTACACCTTC
CASSAQGTNYGYTF
>TRBJ2-1|NA|NA|TRBV12-3/TRBV12-4
TGTGCCAGCAGGGTACTGGAGGGGCTAGATGAGCAGTTCTTC
CASRVLEGLDEQFF
>TRBJ1-6|few|NA|TRBV2
TGTGCCAGCAGGATGGGCTCTTCACATTCACCCCTCCACTTT
CASRMGSSHSPLHF
>TRBJ1-1|NA|NA|TRBV7-8
TGTGCCAGCAGCTTAAGGAACAGGAGGGTTAACACTGAAGCTTTCTTT
CASSLRNRRVNTEAFF
>TRBJ2-1|NA|NA|TRBV14
TGTGCCAGCAGCCTGCTCGGGACTGCCTTGGAAGAGCAGTTCTTC
CASSLLGTALEEQFF
>TRBJ2-4|NA|NA|TRBV27
TGTGCCAGCAGTCAGGGACTGATTCAGTACTTC
CASSQGLIQYF
>TRBJ2-1|NA|NA|TRBV20-1
TGCAGTGCTAACCGGCTAGCTGTCGATGAGCAGTTCTTC
CSANRLAVDEQFF
>TRBJ2-7|NA|NA|TRBV29-1
TGCAGCATTGAAGAAGGGGGGTTCGAGCAGTACTTC
CSIEEGGFEQYF
>TRBJ2-1|once|NA|TRBV7-9
TGTGCCAGCAGCTTAGCGATGCCTAGGGATGAGCAGTTCTTC
CASSLAMPRDEQFF
>TRBJ2-5|NA|NA|TRBV20-1
TGCAGTGCTAGAGATTATCGACTCCAAGAGACCCAGTACTTC
CSARDYRLQETQYF
>TRBJ2-1|few|NA|TRBV5-1
TGCGCCAGCAGCTCAGTAGCCGCTACCTACAATGAGCAGTTCTTC
CASSSVAATYNEQFF
>TRBJ1-3|NA|NA|TRBV15
TGTGCCACCAGCCACAATCCTCCCTACTCTGGAAACACCATATATTTT
CATSHNPPYSGNTIYF
>TRBJ2-3|NA|TRBD2|TRBV9
TGTGCCAGCAGCGCCCTTGGGACTAGCGGGTCGGATACGCAGTATTTT
CASSALGTSGSDTQYF
>TRBJ2-1|NA|NA|TRBV3-1
TGTGCCAGCAGCCAAGAACGGAGAGAGCAGTTCTTC
CASSQERREQFF
>TRBJ2-7|NA|NA|TRBV7-9
TGTGCCAGCAGCTCACAGACTAAGGGGGGCTACGAGCAGTACTTC
CASSSQTKGGYEQYF
>TRBJ2-3|few|TRBD2|TRBV24-1
TGTGCCACCAGTATCGGACTAGCGGGCCGAGGAGATACGCAGTATTTT
CATSIGLAGRGDTQYF
>TRBJ1-6|NA|TRBD1|TRBV27
TGTGCCAGCAGGGACAGGGGGCGATATAATTCACCCCTCCACTTT
CASRDRGRYNSPLHF
>TRBJ2-1|few|NA|TRBV29-1
TGCAGCTTGGACAGCTACAATGAGCAGTTCTTC
CSLDSYNEQFF
>TRBJ2-7|few|TRBD1|TRBV15
TGTGCCACCAGCATGGACAGGTCCTACGAGCAGTACTTC
CATSMDRSYEQYF
>TRBJ2-1|NA|TRBD1|TRBV12-3/TRBV12-4
TGTGCCAGCAGAGGAACAGGGGCTGACGGGTTCTTC
CASRGTGADGFF
>TRBJ2-7|few|NA|TRBV7-2
TGTGCCAGCAGCTTATCGGTGGGGGGGCTTACGTACGAGCAGTACTTC
CASSLSVGGLTYEQYF
>TRBJ2-3|NA|TRBD1|TRBV27
TGTGCCAGCAGCCCCCGGGGACAGCAAAGCACAGATACGCAGTATTTT
CASSPRGQQSTDTQYF
>TRBJ2-7|NA|TRBD2|TRBV7-9
TGTGCCAGCGGCTTAGCGGGGAGCCAGTACTTC
CASGLAGSQYF